The next 29 T cell receptor beta chains were all read from a single sample in a study of T cell repertoires in cytomegalovirus infection. TCRdb redid the calling of the reads with MiXCR, one entry per CDR3 protein. This table holds fewer than 1,000,000 distinct CDR3 sequences, around 29% found once. The antigens of these receptors remain unknown. Sequencing was performed on cultured CD8+ T cells from PBMCs, taken from culture after CMV antigen stimulation. These receptors were taken from a human donor in good health (CMV status not recorded). Some clones in this sample may be carry-over from other donors' samples.

The chain joins TRBV10-3 to TRBJ2-7; D is ambiguous. This CDR3 comprises 12 residues. Germline V gene sequence: CDR1 ENHRY, CDR2 SYGVKD. Trimming took 6 bases from V and 0 from J, leaving 6 bases between them. CDR3 nucleotides: TGTGCCATCAGCCCCGGCTCCTACGAGCAGTACTTC. Translated, it gives CAISPGSYEQYF.

This clonotype was recorded a few times. The J gene is TRBJ1-4, the V gene TRBV4-1; D is unresolved. V shed 4 bases and J shed 5 bases, with 14 bases lying between them. The CDR3 spans 15 residues. Per the germline V gene, CDR1 is MGHRA and CDR2 is YSYEKL. The CDR3 reads CASSPGQVLNEKLFF. The DNA of the CDR3 is TGCGCCAGCAGCCCCGGGCAGGTCCTCAATGAAAAACTGTTTTTT.

Ten or more counts support this clonotype. V and J are TRBV7-6 and TRBJ1-1; D not certain. Trimming took off 0 bases at V and 5 bases at J, with 13 bases between the two ends. Germline V lookup: CDR1 SGHVS, CDR2 FNYEAQ. The CDR3 covers 15 residues. CDR3 amino acids: CASSLATTGGTEAFF. CDR3 in DNA: TGTGCCAGCAGCTTAGCTACGACTGGTGGAACTGAAGCTTTCTTT.

This clonotype occurred many times. The chain's CDR3 is CASSPSPGGSYNEQFF. In DNA form, the CDR3 reads TGTGCCAGCAGTCCAAGTCCCGGGGGGTCCTACAATGAGCAGTTCTTC. V gene TRBV12-3 or TRBV12-4 combines with J gene TRBJ2-1; TRBD2 matches 7 bases. This CDR3 spans 16 amino acids. V gave up 5 bases and J gave up 1 base; unmatched junction bases: 8.

This clonotype was detected a few times. The V gene is TRBV10-3, the J gene TRBJ2-3; tentatively, D is TRBD2 (6 bases). CDR3 length equals 10 residues. Germline CDR1 is ENHRY and CDR2 is SYGVKD. The V end was cut by 8 bases, the J end by 9 bases, with 9 bases between. CDR3 in amino acids: CAIGGFTQYF. As DNA, the CDR3 is TGTGCCATCGGAGGGTTCACGCAGTATTTT.

The sample holds a few counts of this clonotype. V usage is TRBV6-6 and J usage is TRBJ1-2, with D possibly matching TRBD1 (6 bases). Germline assignment: CDR1 MNHNY and CDR2 SVGAGI (reference sequence). Deletions cut 4 bases from V and 4 bases from J, with 16 bases between. The CDR3 is made up of 15 amino acids. CDR3 region: CASSSGTLDGYGYTF. DNA of the CDR3: TGTGCCAGCAGTTCCGGGACATTGGACGGCTATGGCTACACCTTC.

The V and J genes are TRBV20-1 and TRBJ2-1, with 10 bases matching TRBD2. This CDR3 has 15 residues. V gave up 0 bases and J gave up 9 bases; unmatched junction bases: 8. The germline gives CDR1 DFQATT, CDR2 SNEGSKA (reference sequence). The DNA of the CDR3 is TGCAGTGCTAGAGAAAGCGGGGGGGCATGGGGTGAGCAGTTCTTC. It is translated as CSARESGGAWGEQFF.

This clonotype occurred a few times. The rearrangement links TRBV5-6 to TRBJ1-2; D call uncertain. The CDR3 length is 16 residues. Per the germline V gene, CDR1 is SGHDT and CDR2 is YYEEEE. Trimming left V 4 bases short and J 3 bases short, with 19 bases between. This chain's CDR3 is CASSPTFRETDYGYTF. The DNA of the CDR3 is TGTGCCAGCAGCCCCACGTTTCGGGAAACGGACTATGGCTACACCTTC.

This clonotype came up many times. The J gene is TRBJ2-5, the V gene TRBV7-8, with D tentatively TRBD2 (5 bases). The germline V gene has CDR1 SGHVS and CDR2 FQNEAQ. V was pared by 6 bases and J by 2 bases, with 13 bases between. This CDR3 is 14 amino acids long. The CDR3 DNA sequence: TGTGCCAGCAGAACTACCAGCGGACAAGAGACCCAGTACTTC. Protein: CASRTTSGQETQYF.

The sample holds a few counts of this clonotype. The chain recombines TRBV27 with TRBJ2-1; 12 bases align to TRBD2. The V segment lost 0 bases and the J segment 15 bases; nucleotides outside the gene matches: 9. The germline V gene encodes CDR1 MNHEY and CDR2 SMNVEV (reference sequence). This CDR3 region has 15 residues. The CDR3 is CASSLSFLAGGGWFF. DNA of the CDR3: TGTGCCAGCAGTTTATCGTTTCTAGCGGGGGGGGGATGGTTCTTC.

This clonotype was detected once. The chain is built from TRBV6-2 or TRBV6-3 and TRBJ2-7, with D maybe TRBD2 (6 bases). The germline V gene has CDR1 MNHEY and CDR2 SVGEGT. Between the trimmed V and J ends, which lost 6 bases and 2 bases, there was a span of 14 bases. The CDR3 covers 14 residues. This CDR3 reads CASSWGDAPYEQYV. In DNA, the CDR3 is TGTGCCAGCAGCTGGGGGGACGCTCCCTACGAGCAGTACGTC.

The chain uses TRBV6-8 and TRBJ2-7, with 10 bases aligning to TRBD2. The CDR3 sequence is 14 residues long. Germline CDR1 is MNHGY and CDR2 is SAAAGT. V shed 4 bases, J shed 6 bases, and the junction held 6 bases outside the gene matches. The CDR3 bases are TGTGCCAGCAGTTGGAGCGGGGGGGCCGTCGAGCAGTACTTC. Translation: CASSWSGGAVEQYF.

The table lists this clonotype with many counts. The CDR3 DNA reads TGCAGTGCTAGACCAGCCGGGGCTAACAATCAGCCCCAGCATTTT. Protein: CSARPAGANNQPQHF. The chain links TRBV20-1 to TRBJ1-5, with D possibly TRBD1 on 5 matching bases. Germline CDR1 reads DFQATT; CDR2 reads SNEGSKA (reference sequence). The CDR3 has 15 residues. Trimming took 2 bases from V and 3 from J, leaving 14 bases between them.

The chain combines TRBV14 with TRBJ2-2, with TRBD2 identical over 13 bases. The germline V gene encodes CDR1 SGHDN and CDR2 FVKESK. This CDR3 contains 18 residues. J gave up 5 bases and V 0 bases, and 6 bases lay outside the gene matches. The CDR3 reads CASSQDLGTSGDTGELFF. In DNA, the CDR3 is TGTGCCAGCAGCCAAGATCTAGGGACTAGCGGGGATACCGGGGAGCTGTTTTTT. The full variable domain, its missing parts supplied by reference TRBV14 and TRBJ2-2, is EAGVTQFPSHSVIEKGQTVTLRCDPISGHDNLYWYRRVMGKEIKFLLHFVKESKQDESGMPNNRFLAERTGGTYSTLKVQPAELEDSGVYFCASSQDLGTSGDTGELFFGEGSRLTVL.

V and J are TRBV14 and TRBJ1-1, with D hard to call. Germline assignment: CDR1 SGHDN and CDR2 FVKESK. The CDR3 covers 15 residues. V lost 4 bases and J lost 1, with 13 bases in between. The CDR3 nucleotides are TGTGCCAGCAGCCTTTCTTTCTGGGGGAACACTGAAGCTTTCTTT. Protein sequence: CASSLSFWGNTEAFF.

The V call is TRBV14, the J call TRBJ1-6; possible D gene TRBD1, 5 bases. The CDR3 extends over 16 amino acids. Trimming cost V 3 bases and J 4 bases, with 13 bases left between them. Germline CDR1 reads SGHDN; CDR2 reads FVKESK. DNA for the CDR3: TGTGCCAGCAGCCACCCGAGAGGGGATTATAATTCACCCCTCCACTTT. This sequence encodes CASSHPRGDYNSPLHF.

This clonotype was seen repeatedly, ten times or more. This chain connects TRBV7-8 to TRBJ2-5; D may be TRBD1 or TRBD2 (7 bases each). Per the germline V gene, CDR1 is SGHVS and CDR2 is FQNEAQ. The CDR3 is made up of 15 amino acids. V was pared by 5 bases and J by 4 bases, with 17 bases between. CDR3 nucleotides: TGTGCCAGCAGCAAAAGACAGGGAGGGGGAGAGACCCAGTACTTC. Its protein product is CASSKRQGGGETQYF.

Comments on this clonotype: This may come from a read error, since a much larger clone is one base off. This sequence joins TRBV7-2 and TRBJ1-6; 8 nucleotides line up with TRBD1. J gave up 12 bases and V 7 bases, and 11 bases lay outside the gene matches. CDR1 and CDR2 from the germline V gene are SGHTA and FQGNSA. The CDR3 extends over 14 amino acids. CDR3 nucleotide sequence: TGTGCCAGCAAAGATGGACAGGGAGGGTTACCCCTCCACTTT. Its translation: CASKDGQGGLPLHF.

V usage is TRBV7-9 and J usage is TRBJ2-3; 8 bases align to TRBD1. Looked up from germline, CDR1 is SEHNR and CDR2 is FQNEAQ (reference sequence). Unmatched junction bases numbered 12, after V lost 4 bases and J lost 0 bases. This CDR3 has 18 amino acids. The CDR3 coding sequence is TGTGCCAGCAGCTCCGACAGGGGTCACGAGACCAGCACAGATACGCAGTATTTT. This sequence encodes CASSSDRGHETSTDTQYF. Together with reference TRBV7-9 and TRBJ2-3, the CDR3 gives the full variable domain: DTGVSQNPRHKITKRGQNVTFRCDPISEHNRLYWYRQTLGQGPEFLTYFQNEAQLEKSRLLSDRFSAERPKGSFSTLEIQRTEQGDSAMYLCASSSDRGHETSTDTQYFGPGTRLTVL.

Many counts were recorded for this clonotype. The V call is TRBV7-6, the J call TRBJ2-1; D might be TRBD2 (7 bases). Trimming took 2 bases from V and 2 from J, leaving 22 bases between them. CDR3 length equals 19 residues. CDR1 is SGHVS and CDR2 is FNYEAQ in the germline V gene. CDR3 nucleotide sequence: TGTGCCAGCAGCTTAAGAGGGTTGGGGGCGGGGGCCACCTACAATGAGCAGTTCTTC. Translating it yields CASSLRGLGAGATYNEQFF.

This clonotype came up a few times. This sequence joins TRBV4-1 and TRBJ2-1, with 7 bases matching TRBD1. Germline CDR1 and CDR2: MGHRA and YSYEKL. CDR3 size: 16 residues. The V and J ends lost 1 base and 2 bases, in that order; junction bases with no gene match: 5. The CDR3 sequence is CASSQATGPTYNEQFF. CDR3 DNA: TGCGCCAGCAGCCAAGCGACAGGGCCTACCTACAATGAGCAGTTCTTC.

The chain has TRBV18 and TRBJ2-7; D not resolved. This CDR3 is built from 14 residues. V shed 3 bases and J shed 3 bases, with 12 bases lying between them. Germline CDR1 and CDR2: KGHSH and LQKENI. CDR3 residues: CASSPPEKSYEQYF. The CDR3 DNA reads as TGTGCCAGCTCACCCCCAGAAAAGAGCTACGAGCAGTACTTC.

This clonotype came up a few times. The CDR3 nucleotides read TGTGCCAGCAGCTTAGGACAGGTCCCTAGCACAGATACGCAGTATTTT. Its translation is CASSLGQVPSTDTQYF. V and J are TRBV7-9 and TRBJ2-3; the D gene is possibly TRBD1 (6 bases). Trimming stripped 1 base from V and 0 bases from J, with 11 bases between. CDR1 is SEHNR, CDR2 FQNEAQ, per germline (reference sequence). The CDR3 spans 16 residues.

The gene calls are TRBV9 and TRBJ2-5, with 11 bases aligning to TRBD2. V lost 4 bases and J lost 0; bases outside the gene matches: 8. Germline CDR1 and CDR2: SGDLS and YYNGEE. This CDR3 is built from 17 residues. Here the CDR3 reads CASSSSGGQLYQETQYF. The CDR3 nucleotides read TGTGCCAGCAGCTCTAGCGGGGGGCAATTGTACCAAGAGACCCAGTACTTC. Full variable domain (outside the CDR3, taken from reference TRBV9 and TRBJ2-5): DSGVTQTPKHLITATGQRVTLRCSPRSGDLSVYWYQQSLDQGLQFLIQYYNGEERAKGNILERFSAQQFPDLHSELNLSSLELGDSALYFCASSSSGGQLYQETQYFGPGTRLLVL.

This clonotype was seen a few times. The chain is built from TRBV4-3 and TRBJ2-2; the D gene could be TRBD1 or TRBD2 (5 bases each). This CDR3 has 18 amino acids. V lost 0 bases, J lost 7 bases, and 21 bases lay in between. Per the germline V gene, CDR1 is LGHNA and CDR2 is YSLEER. The CDR3 region is CASSQEIGQGRSSGELFF. CDR3 DNA sequence: TGCGCCAGCAGCCAAGAGATTGGTCAGGGACGAAGTAGCGGGGAGCTGTTTTTT.

This clonotype was observed at least ten times. The chain is built from TRBV7-8 and TRBJ2-7, with 7 bases aligning to TRBD2. The CDR3 has 15 residues. After removal of 6 bases from V and 2 bases from J, the junction contained 10 bases not matched to a gene. CDR1 and CDR2 from the germline V gene are SGHVS and FQNEAQ. The CDR3 DNA reads TGTGCCAGCAGGCCGGGGGGACCGATGGCCTACGAGCAGTACTTC. Translated: CASRPGGPMAYEQYF.

The J gene is TRBJ1-4, the V gene TRBV5-5; D gene unclear. Germline V gives CDR1 SGHKS, CDR2 YYEKEE (reference sequence). The CDR3 sequence is 17 residues long. The V end was cut by 1 base, the J end by 8 bases, with 21 bases between. CDR3 region: CASSLRAVLPASEKLFF. Written as DNA, the CDR3 is TGTGCCAGCAGCTTGAGGGCAGTCCTCCCGGCCTCCGAAAAACTGTTTTTT. The variable domain in full, with the rest retrieved from reference TRBV5-5 and TRBJ1-4, is DAGVTQSPTHLIKTRGQQVTLRCSPISGHKSVSWYQQVLGQGPQFIFQYYEKEERGRGNFPDRFSARQFPNYSSELNVNALLLGDSALYLCASSLRAVLPASEKLFFGSGTQLSVL.

The chain combines TRBV10-2 with TRBJ2-4, with D uncertain. V lost 5 bases and J lost 0, with 17 bases in between. CDR1 and CDR2 (germline): WSHSY, SAAADI. This CDR3 spans 17 amino acids. CDR3 nucleotides: TGCGCCAGCAGTCCGGGTCTCGAAACTGTAGCCAAAAACATTCAGTACTTC. Translating gives CASSPGLETVAKNIQYF.

This clonotype showed up many times. The genes are TRBV12-3 or TRBV12-4 and TRBJ2-5; 8 bases map to TRBD2. Trimming at V came to 3 bases and at J to 5 bases, leaving 5 bases not matched to a gene. The CDR3 spans 14 residues. CDR3 coding DNA: TGTGCCAGCAGTTTCCGTAGCGGGGTTGAGACCCAGTACTTC. It is translated as CASSFRSGVETQYF.